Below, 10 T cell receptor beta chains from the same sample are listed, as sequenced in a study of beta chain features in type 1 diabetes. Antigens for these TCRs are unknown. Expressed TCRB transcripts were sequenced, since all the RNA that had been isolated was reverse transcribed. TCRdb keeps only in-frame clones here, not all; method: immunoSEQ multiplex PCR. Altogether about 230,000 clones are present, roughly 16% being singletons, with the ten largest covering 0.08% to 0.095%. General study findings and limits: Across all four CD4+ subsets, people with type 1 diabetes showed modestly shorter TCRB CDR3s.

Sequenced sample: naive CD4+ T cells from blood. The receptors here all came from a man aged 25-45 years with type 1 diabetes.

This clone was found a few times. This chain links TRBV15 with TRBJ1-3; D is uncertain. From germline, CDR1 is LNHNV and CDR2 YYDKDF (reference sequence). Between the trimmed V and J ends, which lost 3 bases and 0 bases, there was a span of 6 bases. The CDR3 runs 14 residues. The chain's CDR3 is CATSRANSGNTIYF. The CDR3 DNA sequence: TGTGCCACCAGCAGGGCCAACTCTGGAAACACCATATATTTT.

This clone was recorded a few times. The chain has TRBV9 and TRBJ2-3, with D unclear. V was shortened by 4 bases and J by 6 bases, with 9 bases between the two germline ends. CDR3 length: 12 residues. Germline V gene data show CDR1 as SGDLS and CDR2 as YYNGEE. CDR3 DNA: TGTGCCAGCAGCTTAATAAGCGATACGCAGTATTTT. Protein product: CASSLISDTQYF.

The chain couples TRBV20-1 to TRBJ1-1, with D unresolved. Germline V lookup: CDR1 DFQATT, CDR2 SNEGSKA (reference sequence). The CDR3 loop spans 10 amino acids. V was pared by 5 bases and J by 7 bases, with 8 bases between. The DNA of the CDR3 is TGCAGTGCTCCAAGAGTTGAAGCTTTCTTT. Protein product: CSAPRVEAFF.

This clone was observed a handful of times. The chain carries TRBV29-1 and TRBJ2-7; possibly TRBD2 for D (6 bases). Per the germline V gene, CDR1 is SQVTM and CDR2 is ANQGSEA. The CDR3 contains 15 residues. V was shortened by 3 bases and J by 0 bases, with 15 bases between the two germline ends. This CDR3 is CSVEGDWTDSYEQYF. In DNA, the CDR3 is TGCAGCGTTGAGGGGGACTGGACGGACTCCTACGAGCAGTACTTC.

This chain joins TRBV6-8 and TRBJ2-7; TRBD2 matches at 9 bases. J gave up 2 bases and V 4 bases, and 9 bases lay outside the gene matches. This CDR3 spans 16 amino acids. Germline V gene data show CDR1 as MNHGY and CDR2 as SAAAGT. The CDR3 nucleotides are TGTGCCAGCAGTTCCCCCGGACTAGCGCCCACCTACGAGCAGTACTTC. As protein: CASSSPGLAPTYEQYF.

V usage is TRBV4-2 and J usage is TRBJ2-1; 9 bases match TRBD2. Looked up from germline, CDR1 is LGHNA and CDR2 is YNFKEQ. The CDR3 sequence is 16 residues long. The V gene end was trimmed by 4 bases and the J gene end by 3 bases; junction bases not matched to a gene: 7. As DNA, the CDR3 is TGTGCCAGCAGCCTAGAATTAGCGGGAGACTACAATGAGCAGTTCTTC. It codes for CASSLELAGDYNEQFF.

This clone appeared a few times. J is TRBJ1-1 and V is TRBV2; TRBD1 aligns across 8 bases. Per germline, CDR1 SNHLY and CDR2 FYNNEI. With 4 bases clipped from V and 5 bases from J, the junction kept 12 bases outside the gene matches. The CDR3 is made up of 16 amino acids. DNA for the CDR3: TGTGCCAGCAGTGCTGGACAGGGAGCCCTGAGGACTGAAGCTTTCTTT. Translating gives CASSAGQGALRTEAFF.

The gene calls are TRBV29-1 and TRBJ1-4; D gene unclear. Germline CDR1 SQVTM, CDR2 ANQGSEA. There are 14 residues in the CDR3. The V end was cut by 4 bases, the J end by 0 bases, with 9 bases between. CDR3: CSVAFGSTNEKLFF. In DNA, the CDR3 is TGCAGCGTTGCATTCGGGTCAACTAATGAAAAACTGTTTTTT.

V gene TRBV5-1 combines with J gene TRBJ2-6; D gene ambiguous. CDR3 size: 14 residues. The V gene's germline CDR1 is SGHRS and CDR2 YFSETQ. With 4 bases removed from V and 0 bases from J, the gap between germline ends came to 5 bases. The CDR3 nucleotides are TGCGCCAGCAGCCCCAGCTCTGGGGCCAACGTCCTGACTTTC. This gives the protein CASSPSSGANVLTF.

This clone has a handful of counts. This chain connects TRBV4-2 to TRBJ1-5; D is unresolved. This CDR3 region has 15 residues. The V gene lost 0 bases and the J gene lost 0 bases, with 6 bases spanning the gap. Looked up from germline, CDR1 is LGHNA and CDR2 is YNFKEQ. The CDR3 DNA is TGTGCCAGCAGCCAAGATGGGTATAGCAATCAGCCCCAGCATTTT. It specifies CASSQDGYSNQPQHF.